The 25 T cell receptor beta chains below come from one sample, sequenced in a study of PD-1 blockade in classical Hodgkin lymphoma. Noted time point: cycle 4 day 1 (C4D1), after five to seven weeks of nivolumab. Autologous stem cell transplantation was followed by relapse in every patient, and brentuximab vedotin exposure varied. Sequencing used immunoSEQ multiplex PCR; TCRdb keeps in-frame clones, though not all of them. Of tens of thousands of clones detected, about 80% appear once; the ten largest clones hold about 18%. The material was peripheral blood mononuclear cells (PBMCs), obtained before the fourth cycle of nivolumab. All receptors derive from a human donor with classical Hodgkin lymphoma.

The chain combines TRBV10-3 with TRBJ2-1; 7 bases line up with TRBD2. Germline-derived CDR1 and CDR2 are ENHRY and SYGVKD. The V segment lost 3 bases and the J segment 11 bases; nucleotides outside the gene matches: 4. The CDR3 is 12 residues long. The chain's CDR3 is CAISEGDYQQFF. CDR3 DNA sequence: TGTGCCATCAGTGAAGGGGACTACCAGCAGTTCTTC.

This clone is medium-sized in the sample. Other DNA sequences of this sample code for an identical CDR3. The V gene is TRBV10-2, the J gene TRBJ1-5; no definite D call. CDR1 and CDR2 (germline): WSHSY, SAAADI. CDR3 length equals 16 residues. The V and J ends lost 0 bases and 0 bases respectively, with 9 bases between them. In DNA, the CDR3 is TGCGCCAGCAGTGAGTCCCCGGGAAATAGCAATCAGCCCCAGCATTTT. This codes for CASSESPGNSNQPQHF.

J is TRBJ2-5 and V is TRBV11-2; D is perhaps TRBD2 (5 bases). CDR3 length equals 15 residues. Per germline, CDR1 SGHAT and CDR2 FQNNGV. Between the trimmed V and J ends, which lost 5 bases and 4 bases, there was a span of 17 bases. CDR3 protein: CASSPGGRIRETQYF. CDR3 nucleotides: TGTGCCAGCAGCCCAGGTGGGAGAATCCGAGAGACCCAGTACTTC. The full variable domain, its missing parts supplied by reference TRBV11-2 and TRBJ2-5, is EAGVAQSPRYKIIEKRQSVAFWCNPISGHATLYWYQQILGQGPKLLIQFQNNGVVDDSQLPKDRFSAERLKGVDSTLKIQPAKLEDSAVYLCASSPGGRIRETQYFGPGTRLLVL.

The chain employs TRBV7-9 and TRBJ1-1; 7 positions agree with TRBD1. V was pared by 5 bases and J by 1 base, with 4 bases of the junction left unmatched. Per the germline V gene, CDR1 is SEHNR and CDR2 is FQNEAQ (reference sequence). The CDR3 sequence is 14 residues long. The CDR3 sequence: CASSPNRGNTEAFF. CDR3 nucleotides: TGTGCCAGCAGCCCAAACAGGGGGAACACTGAAGCTTTCTTT.

The chain uses TRBV7-9 and TRBJ2-3, with D possibly matching TRBD2 (5 bases). Germline CDR1 and CDR2: SEHNR and FQNEAQ (reference sequence). The CDR3 sequence is 16 residues long. Trimming took 5 bases from V and 3 from J, leaving 18 bases between them. The CDR3 protein is CASSQGLVRETDTQYF. Written as DNA, the CDR3 is TGTGCCAGCAGCCAAGGACTGGTTCGAGAGACAGATACGCAGTATTTT.

This chain connects TRBV18 to TRBJ1-5, with 8 positions matching TRBD1. Germline values: CDR1 KGHSH, CDR2 LQKENI. The trim removed 4 bases at V and 2 bases at J, leaving 16 bases unmatched. The length of the CDR3 is 19 residues. CDR3 sequence: CASSLQWTGSVSGNQPQHF. CDR3 coding DNA: TGTGCCAGCTCACTACAATGGACAGGGTCGGTTTCGGGCAATCAGCCCCAGCATTTT.

The V gene is TRBV6-4, the J gene TRBJ2-3; 9 nucleotides agree with TRBD2. CDR1 MRHNA and CDR2 SNTAGT come from the germline V gene. The CDR3 loop spans 15 amino acids. The V segment lost 2 bases and the J segment 4 bases; nucleotides outside the gene matches: 4. The CDR3 nucleotides read TGTGCCAGCAGTGACGGGCGGGGGGGGCCAGATACGCAGTATTTT. This codes for CASSDGRGGPDTQYF.

V usage is TRBV6-5 and J usage is TRBJ2-3; 8 nucleotides line up with TRBD1. Germline lookup yields CDR1 MNHEY and CDR2 SVGAGI. Germline trimming cut 0 bases from V and 1 base from J; bases unmatched to any gene: 0. There are 15 residues in the CDR3. CDR3 residues: CASSYSDRGTDTQYF. The DNA for the CDR3 is TGTGCCAGCAGTTACTCGGACAGGGGCACAGATACGCAGTATTTT.

The V gene is TRBV11-1, the J gene TRBJ2-1, with D perhaps matching TRBD1 or TRBD2 (7 bases each). This CDR3 is 13 amino acids long. Germline V gene lookup returns CDR1 SGHAT and CDR2 FQDESV (reference sequence). The ends were cut back, 4 bases at V and 14 bases at J, with 18 bases in the middle. Here the CDR3 reads CASSSEGGTAKFF. In DNA form, the CDR3 reads TGTGCCAGCAGCTCCGAGGGGGGGACAGCTAAGTTCTTC.

V is TRBV13 and J is TRBJ1-6; no definite D call. V lost 0 bases, J lost 6 bases, and 3 bases lay in between. The CDR3 extends over 13 amino acids. From germline, CDR1 is PRHDT and CDR2 FYEKMQ (reference sequence). The DNA of the CDR3 is TGTGCCAGCAGCTTAGGGGGTAATTCACCCCTCCACTTT. It codes for CASSLGGNSPLHF.

This clone has just one count. The chain combines TRBV5-6 with TRBJ2-3, with TRBD2 identical over 11 bases. Germline lookup yields CDR1 SGHDT and CDR2 YYEEEE. CDR3 length: 15 amino acids. The V gene end was trimmed by 6 bases and the J gene end by 4 bases; junction bases not matched to a gene: 7. DNA for the CDR3: TGTGCCAGCACCTGGACTAGCGGGCAGGCAGATACGCAGTATTTT. Its protein product is CASTWTSGQADTQYF.

The chain joins TRBV4-1 to TRBJ2-1, with 10 positions matching TRBD1. The V gene end was trimmed by 3 bases and the J gene end by 9 bases; junction bases not matched to a gene: 8. This CDR3 comprises 15 residues. Looked up from germline, CDR1 is MGHRA and CDR2 is YSYEKL. This CDR3 reads CASSHGQGVFSEQFF. CDR3 nucleotide sequence: TGCGCCAGCAGCCACGGACAGGGGGTTTTTAGTGAGCAGTTCTTC.

The chain carries TRBV18 and TRBJ2-5, with D hard to call. V was trimmed by 3 bases and J by 5 bases, leaving 10 bases between them. From germline, CDR1 is KGHSH and CDR2 LQKENI. The CDR3 loop spans 13 amino acids. CDR3 nucleotide sequence: TGTGCCAGCTCACCTTCTGGGTTGGAGACCCAGTACTTC. Encoded protein: CASSPSGLETQYF.

This chain joins TRBV5-1 and TRBJ2-5; a possible D gene is TRBD2 (6 bases). CDR3 length equals 14 residues. In germline, CDR1 is SGHRS, CDR2 YFSETQ. Trimming pared 3 bases from V and 2 bases from J, leaving 11 bases between. DNA for the CDR3: TGCGCCAGCAGCTCCAGCGGGCAACAAGAGACCCAGTACTTC. Encoded protein: CASSSSGQQETQYF.

This sequence joins TRBV6-6 and TRBJ2-1; 11 bases agree with TRBD2. Losses at the gene ends were 2 bases for V and 8 bases for J; bases not matched to a gene: 5. The CDR3 covers 15 residues. The germline V gene encodes CDR1 MNHNY and CDR2 SVGAGI (reference sequence). The CDR3 loop reads CASSYTSGGSHEQFF. In nucleotides, the CDR3 is TGTGCCAGCAGTTACACTAGCGGGGGATCTCATGAGCAGTTCTTC.

V is TRBV6-6 and J is TRBJ1-1; D possibly corresponds to TRBD1 (6 bases). The germline V gene encodes CDR1 MNHNY and CDR2 SVGAGI (reference sequence). The V end was cut by 0 bases, the J end by 5 bases, with 16 bases between. The CDR3 extends over 16 amino acids. The CDR3 sequence is CASSYSRGYWGTEAFF. The CDR3 DNA is TGTGCCAGCAGTTACTCTAGGGGGTATTGGGGTACTGAAGCTTTCTTT.

The J gene is TRBJ1-3, the V gene TRBV7-3; D remains unclear. Germline V gene data show CDR1 as SGHTA and CDR2 as FQGTGA. V was cut by 2 bases and J by 2 bases, with 4 bases left in between. CDR3 length: 13 residues. CDR3 bases: TGTGCCAGCAGCTTAGGGGCTGGAAACACCATATATTTT. Protein sequence: CASSLGAGNTIYF.

The chain links TRBV7-8 to TRBJ1-2; D perhaps matches TRBD1 (6 bases). This CDR3 is built from 17 residues. Germline V gene data show CDR1 as SGHVS and CDR2 as FQNEAQ. V was clipped by 3 bases and J by 8 bases, with 25 bases between them. This CDR3 reads CASSLRRQAPITRGYTF. In DNA form, the CDR3 reads TGTGCCAGCAGCTTGAGACGACAGGCCCCCATTACGAGAGGCTACACCTTC.

V gene TRBV7-9 combines with J gene TRBJ2-6; D might be TRBD1 or TRBD2, each matching 5 bases. There are 15 residues in the CDR3. The V end lost 5 bases, the J end lost 0 bases, and 8 bases lay between the germline ends. CDR1 is SEHNR and CDR2 is FQNEAQ in the germline V gene (reference sequence). CDR3 DNA: TGTGCCAGCAGCCGGGGCCCCTCTGGGGCCAACGTCCTGACTTTC. This encodes CASSRGPSGANVLTF. The full variable domain, its missing parts supplied by reference TRBV7-9 and TRBJ2-6, is DTGVSQNPRHKITKRGQNVTFRCDPISEHNRLYWYRQTLGQGPEFLTYFQNEAQLEKSRLLSDRFSAERPKGSFSTLEIQRTEQGDSAMYLCASSRGPSGANVLTFGAGSRLTVL.

The J gene is TRBJ2-1, the V gene TRBV27; D is uncertain. Germline assignment: CDR1 MNHEY and CDR2 SMNVEV (reference sequence). With 0 bases removed from V and 2 bases from J, the gap between germline ends came to 11 bases. CDR3 length: 16 residues. The CDR3 here is CASSLSGFGPYNEQFF. The CDR3 nucleotides read TGTGCCAGCAGTTTATCAGGTTTTGGCCCCTACAATGAGCAGTTCTTC.

The chain joins TRBV7-3 to TRBJ2-3, with 9 bases fitting TRBD2. Unmatched junction bases numbered 3, after V lost 3 bases and J lost 5 bases. The CDR3 has 14 residues. In germline, CDR1 is SGHTA, CDR2 FQGTGA. The CDR3 sequence is CASSFHSGGDTQYF. The CDR3 coding sequence is TGTGCCAGCAGCTTCCATAGCGGGGGAGATACGCAGTATTTT.

This clone occurred once. This sequence joins TRBV19 and TRBJ1-5; D is perhaps TRBD1 (5 bases). The germline V gene has CDR1 LNHDA and CDR2 SQIVND (reference sequence). The CDR3 runs 13 residues. Trimming left V 11 bases short and J 6 bases short, with 17 bases between. DNA for the CDR3: TGTGCCCCCTCGGGGGGAAGCTCTCAGCCCCAGCATTTT. Amino acids: CAPSGGSSQPQHF.

The genes are TRBV18 and TRBJ1-5; D uncertain. CDR1 and CDR2 from the germline V gene are KGHSH and LQKENI. The CDR3 runs to 14 residues. V lost 6 bases, J lost 2 bases, and 11 bases lay in between. DNA for the CDR3: TGTGCCAGCTCCCGGATAGAAGGCAATCAGCCCCAGCATTTT. The encoded protein is CASSRIEGNQPQHF.

V gene TRBV29-1 combines with J gene TRBJ2-5; no clear D. With 3 bases removed from V and 7 bases from J, the gap between germline ends came to 9 bases. Germline assignment: CDR1 SQVTM and CDR2 ANQGSEA. The CDR3 runs to 11 residues. The CDR3: CSVDSPGTQYF. As DNA, the CDR3 is TGCAGCGTTGACTCTCCAGGGACCCAGTACTTC.

In nucleotides, the CDR3 is TGCGCCAGCAGCCGCAGTTTAAGTGGGACCCTAGGGAGTCAGCCCCAGCATTTT. This encodes CASSRSLSGTLGSQPQHF. The V gene is TRBV4-3, the J gene TRBJ1-5; D is perhaps TRBD1 (5 bases). CDR3 size: 18 residues. Germline CDR1 is LGHNA and CDR2 is YSLEER. With 4 bases removed from V and 6 bases from J, the gap between germline ends came to 25 bases.